This TCR beta chain was observed in a study of blood T cell repertoires in COVID-19. Trimming removed 4 bases from V and 7 bases from J, with 11 bases in between. Germline CDR1 is SNHLY and CDR2 is FYNNEI. This CDR3 is 13 amino acids long. Individuals aged roughly 18 to 100 years were recruited from about two dozen US areas. Exposed enrollees had met someone with a PCR-confirmed or clinician-diagnosed COVID-19 case at some point within the 2 weeks before study entry. TCRdb's copy holds only in-frame clones and misses some; the assay was immunoSEQ multiplex PCR. This table has 250,000 to 300,000 clones, just under 90% appearing once.

This receptor was obtained from a woman aged 45 to 65 who had been exposed to COVID-19. The sample consisted of PBMCs or T cells enriched from blood (not recorded which). The chain uses TRBV2 and TRBJ1-5; possible D gene TRBD1, 6 bases. DNA for the CDR3: TGTGCCAGCAGTGTACAGGGTGGACAGCCCCAGCATTTT. This sequence encodes CASSVQGGQPQHF.